This TCR beta chain is from a study of blood T cell repertoires in COVID-19. The CDR3 length is 15 residues. The V end lost 0 bases, the J end lost 7 bases, and 15 bases lay between the germline ends. The germline V gene has CDR1 WSHSY and CDR2 SAAADI. Original analysis: Estimation of nucleated cell counts was performed using reference gene primer amplification. The repertoire was sequenced with immunoSEQ multiplex PCR; TCRdb's copy has only in-frame clones and lacks some. The DNA gave D and trimming, while V, J and clone size come from that table. The table records 350,000 to 400,000 clones, approximately 90% of them present only once.

Sequenced input: PBMCs or T cells enriched from blood (not recorded which). This TCR was recovered from a man aged 18 to 29 who had recovered from COVID-19. V and J are TRBV10-2 and TRBJ1-1; the D is unclear. CDR3 in DNA: TGCGCCAGCAGTGAGTCGTCACAGTTCTTTATTGAAGCTTTCTTT. Translated: CASSESSQFFIEAFF.